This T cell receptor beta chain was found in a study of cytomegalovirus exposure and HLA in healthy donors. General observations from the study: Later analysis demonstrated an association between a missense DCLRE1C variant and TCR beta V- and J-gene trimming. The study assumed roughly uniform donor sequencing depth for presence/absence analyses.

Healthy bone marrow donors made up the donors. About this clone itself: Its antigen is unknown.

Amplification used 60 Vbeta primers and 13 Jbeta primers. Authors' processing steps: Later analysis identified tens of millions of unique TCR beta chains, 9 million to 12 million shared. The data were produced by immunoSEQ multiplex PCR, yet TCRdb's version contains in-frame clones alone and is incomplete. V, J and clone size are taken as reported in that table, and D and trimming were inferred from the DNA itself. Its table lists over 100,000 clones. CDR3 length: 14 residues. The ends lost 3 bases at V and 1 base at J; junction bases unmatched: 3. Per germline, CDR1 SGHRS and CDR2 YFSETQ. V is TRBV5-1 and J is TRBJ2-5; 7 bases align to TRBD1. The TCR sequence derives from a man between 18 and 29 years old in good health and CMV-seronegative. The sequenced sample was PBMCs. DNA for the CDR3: TGCGCCAGCAGCTGGGGGACAGTCCAAGAGACCCAGTACTTC. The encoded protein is CASSWGTVQETQYF.